This T cell receptor (beta chain) was sequenced in a study of T cells expressing NK-cell markers. CDR1 is LGHNA and CDR2 is YNFKEQ in the germline V gene. This CDR3 has 14 amino acids. TCRdb reanalyzed the 5' RACE reads and collapses them to one entry per CDR3 protein, without DNA. Listed are approximately 3,000 distinct CDR3 sequences; roughly 90% falls within the top ten. Sequenced sample: blood T cells: a sorted CD56 or NKG2C T cell subset, CD4+ or CD8+ T cells, or bulk PBMC T cells (not recorded which). V is TRBV4-2 and J is TRBJ1-6; the D gene TCRdb calls, TRBD1, cannot be checked with no DNA. This TCR was recovered from a man aged 18-75 years in good health. The CDR3 is CASSFAPGRSPLHF.